This T cell receptor (beta chain) was found in a study of blood T cell repertoires in COVID-19. How the authors handled the data: Reference gene primer amplification in the assay estimated nucleated cell counts. Data came from immunoSEQ multiplex PCR; TCRdb stores just in-frame clones and leaves some out. The V and J calls and clone size are taken from that table; D and trimming were inferred from the DNA. The table lists about 180,000 clones, about 81% of them singletons. Germline assignment: CDR1 LNHDA and CDR2 SQIVND (reference sequence). This CDR3 is built from 14 residues. V was pared by 3 bases and J by 0 bases, with 8 bases between.

Sequencing was done on a sample of peripheral blood. The clonotype was recovered from an elderly woman with COVID-19, enrolled during active disease. The chain uses TRBV19 and TRBJ1-1; D unclear. For the CDR3, the DNA is TGTGCCAGTAGTATCGGGGTTATGAACACTGAAGCTTTCTTT. It codes for CASSIGVMNTEAFF.